This T cell receptor beta chain stems from a study of neoadjuvant anti-PD-1 for oral cavity cancer. Study at large: Before surgery, most patients got three to four biweekly 3 mg/kg nivolumab doses. Patients without progression received a fourth nivolumab dose around day 43, then surgical resection on days 50-56.

Sample share makes this clone medium-sized. There are 16 residues in the CDR3. Time point given: after neoadjuvant nivolumab, at surgical resection. Profiling relied on immunoSEQ multiplex PCR, and the TCRdb table lists in-frame clones only, not all of them. The sample comprises 35,000 to 40,000 clones, about 36% of which are singletons, and roughly 16% rests with the top ten. This chain connects TRBV7-5 to TRBJ1-4. TRBV7-5 is annotated as a pseudogene. This sample comprised tumor tissue, obtained after nivolumab (anti-PD-1) treatment. The receptor was derived from a person aged 35-79 years with oral cavity squamous cell carcinoma. CDR3 DNA sequence: TGTGTCAGAAGCTCTAATCTGGGACGGATTAATGAAAAACTGTTTTTT. Translating it yields CVRSSNLGRINEKLFF.